This T cell receptor beta chain was documented in a study of OX40 agonist ivuxolimab in advanced cancers. Whole-study context: Patients were infused with ivuxolimab every 2 weeks at 0.01 to 10 mg/kg. Three patients showed partial responses: one hepatocellular carcinoma and two cutaneous melanoma cases.

The table came from immunoSEQ multiplex PCR; TCRdb's copy has only in-frame clones and leaves some out. Among 55,000 to 80,000 clones listed, around four fifths were seen once. V lost 1 base and J 5 bases, leaving 11 bases between the germline ends. The CDR3 runs 14 residues. Germline loops: CDR1 SGHTA, CDR2 FQGNSA. About this clone: Antigen unknown.

The study, taken as a whole, reports: Nonresponders included some who also had low normalized T-cell clonal expansion.

The rearrangement links TRBV7-2 to TRBJ2-5; D not certain. The TCR originated in an adult with an advanced solid tumor such as melanoma, head and neck, liver or kidney cancer. The sample here was CD4+ or CD8+ T cells sorted from blood, taken in a trial of the OX40 agonist ivuxolimab. In nucleotides, the CDR3 is TGTGCCAGCAGCTTAGAGCCTAGAGCGGAGACCCAGTACTTC. Amino acids: CASSLEPRAETQYF. Full variable domain (remainder filled in from reference TRBV7-2 and TRBJ2-5): GAGVSQSPSNKVTEKGKDVELRCDPISGHTALYWYRQSLGQGLEFLIYFQGNSAPDKSGLPSDRFSAERTGGSVSTLTIQRTQQEDSAVYLCASSLEPRAETQYFGPGTRLLVL.